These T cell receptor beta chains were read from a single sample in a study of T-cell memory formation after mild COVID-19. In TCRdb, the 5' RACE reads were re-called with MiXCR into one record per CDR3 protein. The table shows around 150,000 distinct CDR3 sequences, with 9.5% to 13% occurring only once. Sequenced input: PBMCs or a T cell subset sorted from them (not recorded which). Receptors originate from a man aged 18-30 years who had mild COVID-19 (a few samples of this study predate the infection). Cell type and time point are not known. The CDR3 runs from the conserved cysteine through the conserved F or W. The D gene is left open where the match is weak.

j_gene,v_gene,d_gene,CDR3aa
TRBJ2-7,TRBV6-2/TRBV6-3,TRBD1,CASSPPRTGVSEQYF
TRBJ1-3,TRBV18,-,CASSLQDGNTIYF
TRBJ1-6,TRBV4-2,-,CASSQDFGAQNSPLHF
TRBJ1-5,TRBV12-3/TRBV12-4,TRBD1,CASSTTGRGSQHF
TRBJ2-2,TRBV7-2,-,CASSPRSGGLNTGELFF
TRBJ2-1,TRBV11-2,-,CASITTGNSYNEQFF
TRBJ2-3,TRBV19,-,CASSTGGLATDTQYF
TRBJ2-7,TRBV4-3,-,CASSQEDEQYF
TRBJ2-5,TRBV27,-,CASSLYGQQETQYF
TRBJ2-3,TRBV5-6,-,CASSKTDTQYF
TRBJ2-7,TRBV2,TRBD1,CASSGGQGAYEQYF
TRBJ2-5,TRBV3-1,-,CASSQAVGTQYF
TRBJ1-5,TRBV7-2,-,CASSLSGNQPQHF
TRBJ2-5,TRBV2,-,CASSEGSRVTQYF
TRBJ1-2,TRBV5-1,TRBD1,CASSPGQGDGYTF
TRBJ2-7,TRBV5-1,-,CASADAGQSYEQYF
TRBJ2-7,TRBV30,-,CAWSVDRYEQYF
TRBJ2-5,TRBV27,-,CASSLLPGANPETQYF
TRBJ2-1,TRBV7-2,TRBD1,CASSHRGYNNEQFF
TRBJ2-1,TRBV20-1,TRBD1,CSANGQGRNEQFF
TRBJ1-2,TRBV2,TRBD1,CASSKQGDNYGYTF
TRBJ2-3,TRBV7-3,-,CASSLGTGRTDTQYF
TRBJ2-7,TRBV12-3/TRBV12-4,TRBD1,CASRRTGRTYEQYF
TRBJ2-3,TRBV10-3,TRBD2,CAITGTSGASTDTQYF
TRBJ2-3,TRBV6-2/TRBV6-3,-,CASSYGGGTMDTQYF
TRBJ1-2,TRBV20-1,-,CSPGDYGYTF
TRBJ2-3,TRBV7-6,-,CASSYTSTDTQYF
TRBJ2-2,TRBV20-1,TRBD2,CSARRSGAHTTGELFF
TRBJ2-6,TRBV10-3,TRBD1,CAISRTGVGSGANVLTF
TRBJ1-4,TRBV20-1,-,CSARDLFEKLFF
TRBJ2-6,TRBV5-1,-,CASSSNITGANVLTF
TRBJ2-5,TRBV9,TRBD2,CASSVATVGGGQETQYF
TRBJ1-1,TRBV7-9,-,CASSPLYEAFF
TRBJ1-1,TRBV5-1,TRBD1,CASSLDPGGTEAFF
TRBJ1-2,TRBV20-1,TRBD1,CSATDRVGYGYTF
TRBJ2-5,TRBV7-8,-,CASSLSSLAMYF
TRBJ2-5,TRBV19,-,CASSIEAWGQETQYF
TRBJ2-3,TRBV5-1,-,CASSSISGGITDTQYF
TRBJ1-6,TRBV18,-,CASSPQQGVNSPLHF
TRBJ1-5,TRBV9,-,CASSVGQGNQPQHF
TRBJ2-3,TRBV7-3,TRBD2,CASSLKRGFTDTQYF
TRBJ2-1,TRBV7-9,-,CASSSPGTQDNEQFF
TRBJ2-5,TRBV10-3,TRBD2,CAISGTSGQETQYF
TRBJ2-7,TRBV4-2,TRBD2,CASSQPSGGYYEQYF
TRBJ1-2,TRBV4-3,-,CASSQEAWAKSTGYTF
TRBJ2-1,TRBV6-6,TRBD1,CASTPNRDRVIF
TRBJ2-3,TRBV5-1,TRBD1,CASSLADRGRGTDTQYF
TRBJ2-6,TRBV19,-,CASSKRTPSGGANVLTF
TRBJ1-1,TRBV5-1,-,CASSKGGMNTEAFF
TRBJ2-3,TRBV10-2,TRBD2,CATVLAGGDTQYF
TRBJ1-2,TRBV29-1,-,CSVLVDGFLKGYTF
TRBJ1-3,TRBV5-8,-,CASSSGGQAGNTIYF
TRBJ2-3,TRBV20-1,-,CSASSSLPGYFDTQYF
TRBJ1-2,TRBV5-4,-,CASSFEVDYTF
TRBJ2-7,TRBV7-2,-,CASSFSVHEQYF
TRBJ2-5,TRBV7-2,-,CASSLASFRGETQYF